These 6 T cell receptor beta chains came from one sample sequenced in a study of identical twins. TCRdb ran MiXCR on the 5' RACE reads and lists one entry per CDR3 protein. The data contain approximately 190,000 distinct CDR3 sequences, less than 20% of them singletons. This sample also belongs to another study, concerning T cells expressing NK-cell markers.

Sequencing was done on a sample of CD8+ T cells sorted from blood. The receptors here all came from a woman aged 18-30 years in good health.

In this sample, this clonotype turned up a few times. This chain connects TRBV29-1 to TRBJ2-7, with unresolved D. V was clipped by 2 bases and J by 2 bases, with 13 bases between them. Germline values: CDR1 SQVTM, CDR2 ANQGSEA. The CDR3 is made up of 14 amino acids. The chain's CDR3 is CSVETDQTPYEQYF. The CDR3 bases are TGCAGCGTTGAAACAGACCAAACCCCCTACGAGCAGTACTTC.

This clonotype was counted a few times. This chain uses TRBV5-6 with TRBJ1-1; 7 bases match TRBD1. The V segment lost 3 bases and the J segment 1 base; nucleotides outside the gene matches: 3. Germline assignment: CDR1 SGHDT and CDR2 YYEEEE. The CDR3 has 14 residues. CDR3 residues: CASSWGQTNTEAFF. The CDR3 bases are TGTGCCAGCAGCTGGGGACAGACGAACACTGAAGCTTTCTTT.

The rearrangement joins TRBV7-6 to TRBJ2-6; TRBD1 aligns across 7 bases. V lost 2 bases and J lost 0; bases outside the gene matches: 7. Germline values: CDR1 SGHVS, CDR2 FNYEAQ. This CDR3 comprises 18 residues. The CDR3 region has the DNA TGTGCCAGCAGCTTAACAGGACAGGCCTTCTCTGGGGCCAACGTCCTGACTTTC. It specifies CASSLTGQAFSGANVLTF.

The rearrangement uses TRBV9 and TRBJ1-2; 10 nucleotides line up with TRBD1. The ends lost 1 base at V and 9 bases at J; junction bases unmatched: 6. Per germline, CDR1 SGDLS and CDR2 YYNGEE. The CDR3 runs to 14 residues. CDR3 protein: CASSVQGTGVRYTF. The DNA of the CDR3 is TGTGCCAGCAGCGTACAGGGGACAGGGGTTCGCTACACCTTC.

This clonotype has a handful of counts. V is TRBV7-9 and J is TRBJ1-2; D is possibly TRBD1 (6 bases). CDR3 length: 16 residues. The V and J ends lost 4 bases and 1 base respectively, with 16 bases between them. Per germline, CDR1 SEHNR and CDR2 FQNEAQ (reference sequence). For the CDR3, the DNA is TGTGCCAGCAGCTCAACTGGGGGCAGAGTTAACTATGGCTACACCTTC. This sequence encodes CASSSTGGRVNYGYTF.

The rearrangement uses TRBV6-1 and TRBJ1-5; 12 nucleotides match TRBD1. V was clipped by 6 bases and J by 3 bases; unmatched bases: 12. The CDR3 is 18 residues long. Per the germline V gene, CDR1 is MNHNS and CDR2 is SASEGT. DNA of the CDR3: TGTGCCAGCAGACCTACCGGGACAGGGGGCAATGACAATCAGCCCCAGCATTTT. It codes for CASRPTGTGGNDNQPQHF.